The present entry profiles one T cell receptor beta chain with its context. This specimen comes from a study of blood T cell repertoires in COVID-19. Study background: Material from acute and convalescent COVID-19 was sourced from the United States, Italy and Spain. In each case, the material was cDNA or gDNA derived from T cells, B-cell-depleted T cells, or PBMCs.

This CDR3 has 14 residues. V was pared by 6 bases and J by 4 bases, with 3 bases of the junction left unmatched. CDR1 is ENHRY, CDR2 SYGVKD, per germline. Original processing notes: Amplification from reference gene primers served as the basis for estimated nucleated cell counts. The data were produced by immunoSEQ multiplex PCR, yet TCRdb's version contains in-frame clones alone and is incomplete. V and J calls and clone size are given by that table; D and trimming were obtained from the DNA. The sample includes 50,000 to 60,000 clones, approximately 86% of them seen just once. In Seattle, patients joined the study during active infection and were tracked longitudinally.

The sample comprised peripheral blood. The J gene is TRBJ2-1, the V gene TRBV10-3; the match to TRBD2 covers 10 bases. The receptor was isolated from a man aged 35 to 55 with COVID-19, enrolled during active disease. CDR3 sequence: CAIRASGSYNEQFF. In DNA, the CDR3 is TGTGCCATCAGGGCTAGCGGGAGTTACAATGAGCAGTTCTTC.